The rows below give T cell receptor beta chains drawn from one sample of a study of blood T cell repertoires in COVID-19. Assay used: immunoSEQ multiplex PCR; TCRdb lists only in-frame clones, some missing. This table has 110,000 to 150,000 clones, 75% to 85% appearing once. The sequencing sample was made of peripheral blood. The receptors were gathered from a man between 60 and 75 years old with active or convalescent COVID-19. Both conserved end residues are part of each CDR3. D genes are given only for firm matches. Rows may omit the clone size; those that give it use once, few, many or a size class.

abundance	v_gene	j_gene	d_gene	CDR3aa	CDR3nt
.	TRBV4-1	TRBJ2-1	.	CASSQAQWFAEQFF	TGCGCCAGCAGCCAAGCGCAGTGGTTCGCTGAGCAGTTCTTC
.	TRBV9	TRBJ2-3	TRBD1	CASSPGTGGLAQYF	TGTGCCAGCAGCCCAGGGACAGGGGGATTAGCGCAGTATTTT
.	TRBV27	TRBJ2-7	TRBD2	CASSPAHPTSGAYEQYF	TGTGCCAGCAGTCCGGCCCACCCGACTAGCGGGGCCTACGAGCAGTACTTC
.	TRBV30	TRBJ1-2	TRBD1	CAGETGVYGYTF	TGTGCCGGGGAGACAGGGGTTTATGGCTACACCTTC
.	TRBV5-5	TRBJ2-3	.	CASSPFGASTDTQYF	TGTGCCAGCAGCCCGTTTGGAGCGAGCACAGATACGCAGTATTTT
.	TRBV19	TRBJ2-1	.	CASSIDRGNEQFF	TGTGCCAGTAGTATAGACAGGGGCAATGAGCAGTTCTTC
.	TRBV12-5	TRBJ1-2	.	CASGFGSRLYGYTF	TGTGCTAGTGGTTTCGGCAGCAGGCTTTATGGCTACACCTTC
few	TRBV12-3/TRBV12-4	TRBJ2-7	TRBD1	CASKQGAPYEQYF	TGTGCCAGCAAACAGGGGGCCCCCTACGAGCAGTACTTC
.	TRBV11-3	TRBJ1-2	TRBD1	CASSLGQGNGGYTF	TGTGCCAGCAGCTTAGGACAGGGCAATGGGGGCTACACCTTC
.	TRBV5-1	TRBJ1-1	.	CASSLQTGNTEAFF	TGCGCCAGCAGCCTCCAGACAGGGAACACTGAAGCTTTCTTT
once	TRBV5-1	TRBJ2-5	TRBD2	CASSLVGGQETQYF	TGCGCCAGCAGCTTGGTCGGGGGGCAAGAGACCCAGTACTTC
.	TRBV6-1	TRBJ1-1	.	CASSEVPKNTEAFF	TGTGCCAGCAGTGAAGTACCTAAGAACACTGAAGCTTTCTTT
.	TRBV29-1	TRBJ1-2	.	CSVDHFRAGYTF	TGCAGCGTTGACCATTTTCGAGCCGGCTACACCTTC
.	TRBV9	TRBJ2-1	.	CASSGTRRTALSNEQFF	TGTGCCAGCAGCGGAACCCGCCGAACCGCTCTGAGCAATGAGCAGTTCTTC
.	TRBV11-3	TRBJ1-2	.	CASSLRTQDGYTF	TGTGCCAGCAGCTTAAGGACACAAGATGGCTACACCTTC
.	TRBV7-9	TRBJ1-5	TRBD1	CASSSWTGDPSNQPQHF	TGTGCCAGCAGCTCCTGGACAGGGGACCCAAGCAATCAGCCCCAGCATTTT
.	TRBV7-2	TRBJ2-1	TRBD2	CASSPPSGRAQNEQFF	TGTGCCAGCAGCCCTCCTAGCGGGAGGGCCCAAAATGAGCAGTTCTTC
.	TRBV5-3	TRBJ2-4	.	CARSPDSNAKNIQYF	TGTGCCAGAAGCCCCGACAGTAATGCCAAAAACATTCAGTACTTC
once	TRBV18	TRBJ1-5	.	CASHPGNSNQPQHF	TGTGCCAGCCACCCCGGGAATAGCAATCAGCCCCAGCATTTT
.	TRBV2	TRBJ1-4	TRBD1	CASSGQGAPEKLFF	TGTGCCAGCAGTGGTCAGGGGGCCCCAGAAAAACTGTTTTTT
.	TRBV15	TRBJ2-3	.	CATSRDKGFTDTQYF	TGTGCCACCAGCAGAGATAAGGGGTTCACAGATACGCAGTATTTT
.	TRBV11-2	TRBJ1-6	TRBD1	CASSGTDRGNSPLHF	TGTGCCAGCAGCGGAACGGACAGGGGCAATTCACCCCTCCACTTT
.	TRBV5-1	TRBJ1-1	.	CASSLAGQEGNTEAFF	TGCGCCAGCAGCTTGGCAGGGCAGGAGGGGAACACTGAAGCTTTCTTT
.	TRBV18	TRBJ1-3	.	CASSNLDSSGNTIYF	TGTGCCAGCTCTAATTTGGACAGCTCTGGAAACACCATATATTTT
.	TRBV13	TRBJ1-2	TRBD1	CASSYAGTGKFHGYTF	TGTGCCAGCAGTTATGCCGGGACAGGGAAGTTCCATGGCTACACCTTC
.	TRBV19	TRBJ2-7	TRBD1	CASSIDRARSYEQYF	TGTGCCAGTAGTATCGACAGGGCGCGCTCCTACGAGCAGTACTTC
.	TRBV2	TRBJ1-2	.	CASAQAANYGYTF	TGTGCCAGCGCACAGGCCGCTAACTATGGCTACACCTTC
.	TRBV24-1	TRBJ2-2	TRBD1	CATSDPWGQGHTGELFF	TGTGCCACCAGTGATCCCTGGGGACAGGGGCACACCGGGGAGCTGTTTTTT
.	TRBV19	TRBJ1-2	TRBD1	CASSPAPGQPYGYTF	TGTGCCAGTAGTCCTGCCCCGGGACAGCCCTATGGCTACACCTTC
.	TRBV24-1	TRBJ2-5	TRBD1	CATSESGTGEETQYF	TGTGCCACCTCAGAATCCGGGACAGGGGAAGAGACCCAGTACTTC
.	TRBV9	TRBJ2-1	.	CASSVVGVNEQFF	TGTGCCAGCAGCGTAGTAGGGGTTAATGAGCAGTTCTTC
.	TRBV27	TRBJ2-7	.	CASSYQGPNEQYF	TGTGCCAGCAGTTATCAGGGGCCGAACGAGCAGTACTTC
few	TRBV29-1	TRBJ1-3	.	CSVTGGSGNTIYF	TGCAGCGTCACCGGTGGTTCTGGAAACACCATATATTTT
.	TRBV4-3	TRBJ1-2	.	CASSPQKAGFNYGYTF	TGCGCCAGCAGCCCTCAAAAAGCAGGGTTTAACTATGGCTACACCTTC
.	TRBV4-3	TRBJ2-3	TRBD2	CASSPRTSESTDTQYF	TGCGCCAGCAGCCCCCGGACTAGCGAGAGCACAGATACGCAGTATTTT
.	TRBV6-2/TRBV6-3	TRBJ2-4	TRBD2	CASSYFAGGGVQYF	TGTGCCAGCAGTTACTTTGCGGGGGGAGGAGTTCAGTACTTC
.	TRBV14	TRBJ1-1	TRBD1	CASSPGTGALNTEAFF	TGTGCCAGCAGCCCGGGGACAGGGGCTCTGAACACTGAAGCTTTCTTT
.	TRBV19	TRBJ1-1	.	CASRTQVRAFF	TGTGCCAGTAGGACACAAGTTCGCGCTTTCTTT
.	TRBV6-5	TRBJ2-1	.	CASKGRDRNEQFF	TGTGCCAGCAAGGGCAGGGATAGGAATGAGCAGTTCTTC
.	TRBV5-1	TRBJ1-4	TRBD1	CASSTSGTANEKLFF	TGCGCCAGCAGCACTTCGGGGACAGCTAATGAAAAACTGTTTTTT
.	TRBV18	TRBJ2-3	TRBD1	CASSPRQGDTQYF	TGTGCCAGCTCACCCCGACAGGGTGATACGCAGTATTTT
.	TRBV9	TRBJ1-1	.	CASSVGASPRTAHRNTEAFF	TGTGCCAGCAGCGTAGGTGCCTCACCTCGGACAGCCCATCGGAACACTGAAGCTTTCTTT
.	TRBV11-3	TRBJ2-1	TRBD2	CASSLATGTSYEQFF	TGTGCCAGCAGCTTAGCCACCGGGACTAGTTATGAGCAGTTCTTC
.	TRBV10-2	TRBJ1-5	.	CASSEPGSNQPQHF	TGCGCCAGCAGTGAGCCGGGGAGCAATCAGCCCCAGCATTTT